The 15 T cell receptor beta chains in this list originate from one sample, sequenced in a study of blood T cell repertoires in COVID-19 (dated by TCRdb to 2018 to 2020). To prepare the library, the immunoSEQ multiplex PCR assay was applied. This immuneACCESS table, as held by TCRdb, lists in-frame sequences with V and J called but not all clones. Of the missing ones, under half trace to an unresolved V gene in checked studies; the others have no known cause. Within this sample are over 400,000 clones, with 70% to 90% of them counted one time only. The top ten constitute roughly 8.5% of the sample. The material sequenced was PBMCs or T cells enriched from blood (not recorded which). The receptors were sampled from an older woman who had recovered from COVID-19.

The chain joins TRBV28 to TRBJ1-6; D ambiguous. CDR1 and CDR2 from the germline V gene are MDHEN and SYDVKM. Trimming cost V 6 bases and J 4 bases, with 7 bases left between them. The CDR3 covers 13 residues. CDR3 coding DNA: TGTGCCAGCAGCTCTATATATAATTCACCCCTCCACTTT. This encodes CASSSIYNSPLHF.

This clone was observed a single time. This chain connects TRBV24-1 to TRBJ1-6, with D possibly matching TRBD1 (6 bases). Germline V gene lookup returns CDR1 KGHDR and CDR2 SFDVKD. Trimming left V 6 bases short and J 9 bases short, with 17 bases between. The CDR3 extends over 15 amino acids. The chain's CDR3 is CATSSGAPGFSPLHF. CDR3 in DNA: TGTGCCACCAGTTCAGGGGCGCCAGGATTTTCACCCCTCCACTTT.

J is TRBJ2-2 and V is TRBV2; D might be TRBD2 (6 bases). Trimming took 1 base from V and 3 from J, leaving 12 bases between them. Germline V gives CDR1 SNHLY, CDR2 FYNNEI. The CDR3 runs 16 residues. This CDR3 reads CASSEVTSQYTGELFF. The CDR3 bases are TGTGCCAGCAGTGAAGTAACTAGCCAGTACACCGGGGAGCTGTTTTTT.

The chain has TRBV4-1 and TRBJ2-2; D possibly corresponds to TRBD1 (8 bases). Trimming shortened V by 4 bases and J by 5 bases, and 20 bases separated the two germline ends. Germline V gene data show CDR1 as MGHRA and CDR2 as YSYEKL. This CDR3 spans 17 amino acids. The CDR3 nucleotides read TGCGCCAGCAGCCGAGAACAGGGGGGGTTGAGGACCGGGGAGCTGTTTTTT. It translates to CASSREQGGLRTGELFF.

V usage is TRBV19 and J usage is TRBJ1-5; 12 positions match TRBD1. V trimming: 8 bases; J trimming: 2 bases; junction bases outside the gene matches: 4. This CDR3 spans 15 amino acids. Germline CDR1 and CDR2: LNHDA and SQIVND (reference sequence). In nucleotides, the CDR3 is TGTGCCAGTGGGGACAGGGGGCGCGGCAATCAGCCCCAGCATTTT. Translation: CASGDRGRGNQPQHF. Complete variable domain (other parts from reference TRBV19 and TRBJ1-5): DGGITQSPKYLFRKEGQNVTLSCEQNLNHDAMYWYRQDPGQGLRLIYYSQIVNDFQKGDIAEGYSVSREKKESFPLTVTSAQKNPTAFYLCASGDRGRGNQPQHFGDGTRLSIL.

In nucleotides, the CDR3 is TGTGCCAGCAGTGATCCAGCGGGCGAGCAGTACGTC. Translated: CASSDPAGEQYV. The chain has TRBV25-1 and TRBJ2-7; tentatively, D is TRBD2 (6 bases). The CDR3 consists of 12 residues. V lost 3 bases to trimming and J lost 6 bases, with 9 bases between them. The V gene's germline CDR1 is MGHDK and CDR2 SYGVNS.

This chain links TRBV6-5 with TRBJ2-1; weak D call: TRBD2 (5 bases). The germline V and J ends were trimmed by 5 bases and 8 bases, with 13 bases remaining between them. Germline V CDR1 and CDR2: MNHEY, SVGAGI. The CDR3 sequence is 13 residues long. This chain's CDR3 is CASSTDPGDEQFF. Written as DNA, the CDR3 is TGTGCCAGCAGTACAGACCCCGGGGATGAGCAGTTCTTC.

The count of this clone is one. The chain uses TRBV2 and TRBJ1-1, with TRBD1 matching 8 bases. The CDR3 length is 15 residues. Germline lookup yields CDR1 SNHLY and CDR2 FYNNEI. Trimming cost V 4 bases and J 2 bases; bases outside gene matches: 6. CDR3: CASSVRPGGNTEAFF. The CDR3 nucleotides read TGTGCCAGCAGTGTCAGGCCAGGGGGCAACACTGAAGCTTTCTTT.

The count of this clone is one. The chain is built from TRBV6-6 and TRBJ2-3, with 12 nucleotides matching TRBD2. The CDR3 totals 15 residues. Germline trimming cut 4 bases from V and 4 bases from J; bases unmatched to any gene: 3. The V gene's germline CDR1 is MNHNY and CDR2 SVGAGI (reference sequence). For the CDR3, the DNA is TGTGCCAGCAGTTCCCCTAGCGGGGGGGCAGATACGCAGTATTTT. Amino acids: CASSSPSGGADTQYF.

Concerning this clone itself: Compared with germline, one end of the junction differs, possibly owing to a read error. This sequence joins TRBV6-5 and TRBJ1-2; D unclear. This CDR3 is built from 11 residues. Germline V gives CDR1 MNHEY, CDR2 SVGAGI. This CDR3 reads CASSSNYGYTF. CDR3 in DNA: TGTGCCAGCAGCTCTAATTATGGCTACACCTTC.

Written as DNA, the CDR3 is TGTGCCAGCACCCTACAAGAGACCCAGTACTTC. Amino acid sequence: CASTLQETQYF. J is TRBJ2-5 and V is TRBV28; D unclear. The CDR3 is 11 residues long. V was clipped by 7 bases and J by 2 bases, with 5 bases between them. Germline lookup yields CDR1 MDHEN and CDR2 SYDVKM.

This clone was observed once. The J gene is TRBJ2-1, the V gene TRBV4-1, with 8 bases aligning to TRBD2. With 4 bases clipped from V and 5 bases from J, the junction kept 7 bases outside the gene matches. The germline V gene encodes CDR1 MGHRA and CDR2 YSYEKL. CDR3 length equals 15 residues. The CDR3 loop is CASSPLGRGDNEQFF. CDR3 nucleotide sequence: TGCGCCAGCAGCCCCCTTGGGCGGGGGGACAATGAGCAGTTCTTC.

This clone was counted a single time. The chain employs TRBV5-8 and TRBJ2-3, with a tentative D call TRBD1 (6 bases). The CDR3 extends over 15 amino acids. Germline CDR1 and CDR2: SGHTS and YDEGEE. Trimming took off 3 bases at V and 0 bases at J, with 11 bases between the two ends. The CDR3: CASSSDRISTDTQYF. DNA of the CDR3: TGTGCCAGCAGCTCCGACAGGATAAGCACAGATACGCAGTATTTT.

V gene TRBV5-1 combines with J gene TRBJ1-4; TRBD1 matches at 7 bases. The V gene end was trimmed by 0 bases and the J gene end by 6 bases; junction bases not matched to a gene: 8. From germline, CDR1 is SGHRS and CDR2 YFSETQ. The CDR3 covers 16 residues. In DNA form, the CDR3 reads TGCGCCAGCAGCTTGGAAGGGGGCGGACGATATGAAAAACTGTTTTTT. It translates to CASSLEGGGRYEKLFF.

This sequence joins TRBV5-1 and TRBJ1-3; no clear D. The CDR3 sequence is 16 residues long. Trimming removed 5 bases at V and 0 bases at J, with 15 bases between. Germline-derived CDR1 and CDR2 are SGHRS and YFSETQ. CDR3 residues: CASSLPQANSGNTIYF. In nucleotides, the CDR3 is TGCGCCAGCAGTCTTCCGCAGGCTAACTCTGGAAACACCATATATTTT.